Presented here are 29 T cell receptor beta chains from one specimen sequenced in a study of blood T cell repertoires in COVID-19. The table came from immunoSEQ multiplex PCR; TCRdb's copy has only in-frame clones and leaves some out. There are about 120,000 clones in the sample; 88% occur only once, and 7.5% to 8% lies in the top ten. Sequenced: peripheral blood. The receptor source for this set is a man in his fifties or sixties with acute or convalescent COVID-19.

The CDR3 spells CASSTPPGGRRGNQPQHF. The CDR3 nucleotides are TGTGCCAGCAGCACTCCCCCCGGGGGGAGACGAGGCAATCAGCCCCAGCATTTT. This chain uses TRBV6-2 or TRBV6-3 with TRBJ1-5; D possibly corresponds to TRBD1 (5 bases). The CDR3 spans 18 residues. The germline V and J ends were trimmed by 6 bases and 2 bases, with 23 bases remaining between them. The V gene's germline CDR1 is MNHEY and CDR2 SVGEGT.

This clone came up a few times. The V call is TRBV19, the J call TRBJ2-7; D gene uncertain. V was pared by 6 bases and J by 1 base, with 19 bases between. The length of the CDR3 is 16 residues. Germline-derived CDR1 and CDR2 are LNHDA and SQIVND (reference sequence). This CDR3 is CASSTTPGGTSYEQYF. As DNA, the CDR3 is TGTGCCAGTAGCACCACCCCTGGCGGAACATCCTACGAGCAGTACTTC.

Comments on this clone: Other nucleotide sequences from this sample produce the same CDR3. The chain joins TRBV7-6 to TRBJ2-3; TRBD1 agrees at 8 bases. The CDR3 is made up of 15 amino acids. Germline CDR1 SGHVS, CDR2 FNYEAQ. Losses at the gene ends were 5 bases for V and 2 bases for J; bases not matched to a gene: 6. CDR3: CASSLLQGDTDTQYF. CDR3 bases: TGTGCCAGCAGCCTATTACAGGGGGACACAGATACGCAGTATTTT.

The rearrangement joins TRBV28 to TRBJ1-1; a weak D match, TRBD1 (6 bases). This CDR3 contains 12 residues. Per the germline V gene, CDR1 is MDHEN and CDR2 is SYDVKM. V dropped 6 bases and J dropped 9 bases, with 14 bases sitting between them. The chain's CDR3 is CASRGTGFKAFF. CDR3 sequence (DNA): TGTGCCAGCAGGGGTACAGGGTTCAAAGCTTTCTTT.

This chain joins TRBV11-3 and TRBJ1-2; 7 positions match TRBD1. Losses at the gene ends were 5 bases for V and 8 bases for J; bases not matched to a gene: 11. The CDR3 is 14 amino acids. The germline V gene encodes CDR1 SGHNT and CDR2 YENEEA. The CDR3 loop reads CASSIPGQVKGYTF. CDR3 nucleotide sequence: TGTGCCAGCAGCATTCCTGGACAGGTGAAAGGCTACACCTTC.

The chain employs TRBV19 and TRBJ1-3, with 7 bases fitting TRBD1. Trimming at V came to 9 bases and at J to 2 bases, leaving 10 bases not matched to a gene. Germline CDR1 and CDR2: LNHDA and SQIVND (reference sequence). The CDR3 contains 15 residues. The CDR3 DNA follows: TGTGCCAGCGGGACAGACTTCGATCCTGGAAACACCATATATTTT. Translating it yields CASGTDFDPGNTIYF.

This clone was observed once. The rearrangement uses TRBV30 and TRBJ1-5; perhaps TRBD1 as D (6 bases). CDR1 and CDR2 from the germline V gene are GTSNPN and SVGIG (reference sequence). The CDR3 sequence is 15 residues long. V was clipped by 0 bases and J by 4 bases, with 13 bases between them. The CDR3 protein is CAWSVQGGRNQPQHF. The CDR3 region has the DNA TGTGCCTGGAGTGTACAAGGGGGAAGGAATCAGCCCCAGCATTTT.

The chain joins TRBV18 to TRBJ1-1; no firm D call. The CDR3 loop spans 13 amino acids. The germline CDR1 and CDR2 sequences are KGHSH and LQKENI. The V and J ends lost 6 bases and 1 base respectively, with 9 bases between them. The CDR3 loop is CASSRAGNTEAFF. The CDR3 DNA sequence: TGTGCCAGCTCCCGGGCGGGGAACACTGAAGCTTTCTTT. Supplemented by reference TRBV18 and TRBJ1-1, the full variable domain reads NAGVMQNPRHLVRRRGQEARLRCSPMKGHSHVYWYRQLPEEGLKFMVYLQKENIIDESGMPKERFSAEFPKEGPSILRIQQVVRGDSAAYFCASSRAGNTEAFFGQGTRLTVV.

The J gene is TRBJ1-3, the V gene TRBV6-5, with D unresolved. CDR3 length: 14 amino acids. V was pared by 2 bases and J by 7 bases, with 12 bases between. CDR1 MNHEY and CDR2 SVGAGI come from the germline V gene. The DNA of the CDR3 is TGTGCCAGCAGTTACGAGCGGGCCATGAACACCATATATTTT. Encoded protein: CASSYERAMNTIYF.

The gene calls are TRBV28 and TRBJ1-5; a weak D match, TRBD1 (5 bases). CDR3 length: 13 residues. Germline values: CDR1 MDHEN, CDR2 SYDVKM. V lost 2 bases, J lost 11 bases, and 13 bases lay in between. CDR3 DNA sequence: TGTGCCAGCAGTTTAACGAGGGAGGGGACCCAGCATTTT. Its translation is CASSLTREGTQHF.

This chain joins TRBV10-2 and TRBJ2-5, with D tentatively TRBD2 (6 bases). CDR3 length: 15 amino acids. Per germline, CDR1 WSHSY and CDR2 SAAADI. V shed 6 bases and J shed 4 bases, with 18 bases lying between them. CDR3 DNA: TGCGCCAGCAGAAGGACGGGAGAGAGGGGAGAGACCCAGTACTTC. This encodes CASRRTGERGETQYF.

This chain uses TRBV7-9 with TRBJ2-5; D remains ambiguous. This CDR3 comprises 15 residues. Trimming took off 5 bases at V and 5 bases at J, with 18 bases between the two ends. Germline assignment: CDR1 SEHNR and CDR2 FQNEAQ (reference sequence). The CDR3 bases are TGTGCCAGCAGCCTCTCCTCCGGGTTCGGGGAGACCCAGTACTTC. This codes for CASSLSSGFGETQYF.

This clone was seen just once. The rearrangement links TRBV6-2 or TRBV6-3 to TRBJ2-3; 8 bases fit TRBD2. Trimming at V came to 6 bases and at J to 6 bases, leaving 11 bases not matched to a gene. Per the germline V gene, CDR1 is MNHEY and CDR2 is SVGEGT. The length of the CDR3 is 15 residues. The CDR3 coding sequence is TGTGCCAGCAGCCCAAGCGGGAGCCGTTTCGATACGCAGTATTTT. Translation: CASSPSGSRFDTQYF.

The sample holds a few counts of this clone. The chain couples TRBV30 to TRBJ1-5; TRBD1 aligns across 7 bases. Trimming removed 1 base from V and 4 bases from J; junction bases left unmatched: 4. Germline assignment: CDR1 GTSNPN and CDR2 SVGIG (reference sequence). This CDR3 is 14 amino acids long. CDR3 sequence: CAWSAGTVNQPQHF. The CDR3 DNA follows: TGTGCCTGGAGTGCGGGGACAGTTAATCAGCCCCAGCATTTT.

The sample holds one count of this clone. The chain recombines TRBV24-1 with TRBJ2-1, with 14 bases fitting TRBD2. The CDR3 contains 20 residues. The junction had 8 bases not matched to a gene; V was cut back by 2 bases and J by 0 bases. Germline V lookup: CDR1 KGHDR, CDR2 SFDVKD. CDR3 loop: CATSDYGTSGSSSSYNEQFF. In nucleotides, the CDR3 is TGTGCCACCAGTGATTATGGGACTAGCGGGAGCTCTAGCTCCTACAATGAGCAGTTCTTC.

This clone has more than one count but fewer than ten. The V gene is TRBV6-2 or TRBV6-3, the J gene TRBJ2-5; 7 bases match TRBD2. This CDR3 is 15 amino acids long. Germline V gene lookup returns CDR1 MNHEY and CDR2 SVGEGT. J was trimmed by 4 bases and V by 2 bases; bases with no gene match: 7. CDR3 coding DNA: TGTGCCAGCAGTTACGGCGGGAGTGGGGGAGAGACCCAGTACTTC. Its protein product is CASSYGGSGGETQYF.

V and J are TRBV6-5 and TRBJ1-6, with 7 positions matching TRBD1. CDR3 length: 14 residues. Germline-derived CDR1 and CDR2 are MNHEY and SVGAGI. V was pared by 8 bases and J by 7 bases, with 8 bases of the junction left unmatched. Here the CDR3 DNA reads TGTGCCAGCGGGTATGACAGGGAAAATTCACCCCTCCACTTT. Amino acids: CASGYDRENSPLHF.

The chain combines TRBV5-1 with TRBJ2-7; 8 nucleotides align to TRBD1. J gave up 6 bases and V 0 bases, and 5 bases lay outside the gene matches. CDR1 is SGHRS and CDR2 is YFSETQ in the germline V gene. The CDR3 loop spans 14 amino acids. The CDR3 DNA reads TGCGCCAGCAGCTTGGGACAGGGGACCGGCGAGCAGTACTTC. This encodes CASSLGQGTGEQYF.

CDR3 sequence reads: CASPDYRDRGLGYTF. DNA of the CDR3: TGTGCCAGCCCAGATTACCGGGACAGGGGGCTTGGCTACACCTTC. The chain employs TRBV18 and TRBJ1-2; 12 bases line up with TRBD1. The CDR3 sequence is 15 residues long. Germline trimming cut 8 bases from V and 7 bases from J; bases unmatched to any gene: 11. Germline V gene sequence: CDR1 KGHSH, CDR2 LQKENI.

This chain connects TRBV4-3 to TRBJ1-1; weak D call: TRBD1 (6 bases). V lost 0 bases and J lost 5, with 10 bases in between. The CDR3 contains 14 residues. Germline-derived CDR1 and CDR2 are LGHNA and YSLEER. In DNA form, the CDR3 reads TGCGCCAGCAGCCAAGAGCAGGGGTGGACTGAAGCTTTCTTT. Translated: CASSQEQGWTEAFF.

The J gene is TRBJ2-3, the V gene TRBV7-2; possibly TRBD2 for D (6 bases). This CDR3 comprises 15 residues. With 0 bases removed from V and 4 bases from J, the gap between germline ends came to 11 bases. The V gene's germline CDR1 is SGHTA and CDR2 FQGNSA. The CDR3 nucleotides are TGTGCCAGCAGCTTAGCCGGGAGTCCCCCAGATACGCAGTATTTT. Translating it yields CASSLAGSPPDTQYF.

In this sample, this clone turned up once. The chain couples TRBV7-6 to TRBJ1-3, with TRBD1 as a possible D gene (5 bases). V dropped 0 bases and J dropped 7 bases, with 10 bases sitting between them. Germline values: CDR1 SGHVS, CDR2 FNYEAQ. This CDR3 contains 14 residues. CDR3 in DNA: TGTGCCAGCAGCTTAGCAACAGGAGGGAACACCATATATTTT. This gives the protein CASSLATGGNTIYF.

This sequence joins TRBV5-1 and TRBJ2-3; 7 positions agree with TRBD2. V shed 0 bases and J 0 bases; nucleotides not matched to a gene: 7. Germline V gene sequence: CDR1 SGHRS, CDR2 YFSETQ. The CDR3 consists of 17 residues. The CDR3 loop reads CASSLATGGGSTDTQYF. For the CDR3, the DNA is TGCGCCAGCAGCTTGGCCACTGGGGGAGGGAGCACAGATACGCAGTATTTT.

This clone was seen a handful of times. The chain combines TRBV9 with TRBJ2-2, with TRBD1 matching over 8 bases. The CDR3 extends over 16 amino acids. The J segment lost 1 base and the V segment lost 4 bases, leaving 6 bases of the junction unmatched. The germline V gene has CDR1 SGDLS and CDR2 YYNGEE. In DNA, the CDR3 is TGTGCCAGCAGCTCGGCGACAGGGGTGAACACCGGGGAGCTGTTTTTT. Translated, it gives CASSSATGVNTGELFF.

This clone was seen a single time. CDR3 sequence reads: CASSQRPGTPFQETQYF. The CDR3 DNA follows: TGTGCCAGCAGCCAGAGGCCCGGGACACCGTTCCAAGAGACCCAGTACTTC. The V gene is TRBV14, the J gene TRBJ2-5, with D tentatively TRBD1 (6 bases). The germline CDR1 and CDR2 sequences are SGHDN and FVKESK. This CDR3 comprises 17 residues. Trimming shortened V by 3 bases and J by 1 base, and 18 bases separated the two germline ends.

This clone was counted between two and nine times. The chain carries TRBV5-5 and TRBJ2-1; 10 bases map to TRBD2. CDR1 is SGHKS, CDR2 YYEKEE, per germline (reference sequence). V shed 5 bases and J 9 bases; nucleotides not matched to a gene: 14. The CDR3 covers 16 residues. The CDR3 is CASRIEVLAGVGEQFF. The CDR3 region has the DNA TGTGCCAGCAGAATTGAGGTTCTAGCGGGAGTAGGTGAGCAGTTCTTC. Full variable domain (missing parts from reference TRBV5-5 and TRBJ2-1): DAGVTQSPTHLIKTRGQQVTLRCSPISGHKSVSWYQQVLGQGPQFIFQYYEKEERGRGNFPDRFSARQFPNYSSELNVNALLLGDSALYLCASRIEVLAGVGEQFFGPGTRLTVL.

This chain uses TRBV6-5 with TRBJ1-1; D may be TRBD1 (6 bases). Trimming took 5 bases from V and 0 from J, leaving 13 bases between them. CDR3 size: 15 residues. Germline CDR1 is MNHEY and CDR2 is SVGAGI. The CDR3 DNA sequence: TGTGCCAGCAGTCCGTCGTGGACAGTGAACACTGAAGCTTTCTTT. This codes for CASSPSWTVNTEAFF.

In DNA, the CDR3 is TGTGCCAGCAGTCCCTCGGGACTACTCGCGAACACCGGGGAGCTGTTTTTT. Its translation: CASSPSGLLANTGELFF. The chain joins TRBV6-6 to TRBJ2-2, with 7 bases fitting TRBD2. V lost 5 bases, J lost 0 bases, and 9 bases stayed unmatched. Germline assignment: CDR1 MNHNY and CDR2 SVGAGI (reference sequence). This CDR3 has 17 amino acids.

V and J are TRBV18 and TRBJ2-7; no clear D gene. V was shortened by 4 bases and J by 5 bases, with 9 bases between the two germline ends. This CDR3 has 12 residues. The germline CDR1 and CDR2 sequences are KGHSH and LQKENI. Written as DNA, the CDR3 is TGTGCCAGCTCACGACAAAACCACGAGCAGTACTTC. It codes for CASSRQNHEQYF.